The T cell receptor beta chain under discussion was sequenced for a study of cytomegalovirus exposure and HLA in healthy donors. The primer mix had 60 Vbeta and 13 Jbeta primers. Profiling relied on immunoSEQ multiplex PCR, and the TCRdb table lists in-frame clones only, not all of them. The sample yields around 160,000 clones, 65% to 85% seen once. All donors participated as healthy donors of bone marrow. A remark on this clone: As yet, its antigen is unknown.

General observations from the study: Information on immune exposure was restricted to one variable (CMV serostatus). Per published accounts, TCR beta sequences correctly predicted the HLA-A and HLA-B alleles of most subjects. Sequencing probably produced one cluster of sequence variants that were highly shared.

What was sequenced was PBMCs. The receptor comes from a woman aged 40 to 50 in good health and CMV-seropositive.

The CDR3: CASSPGGTGGGEQFF. The CDR3 DNA sequence: TGCGCCAGCAGTCCTGGCGGGACAGGGGGTGGTGAGCAGTTCTTC. This sequence joins TRBV10-1 and TRBJ2-1; 11 bases match TRBD1. This CDR3 region has 15 residues. CDR1 is WNHNN, CDR2 SYGVQD, per germline (reference sequence). V lost 5 bases to trimming and J lost 9 bases; unmatched junction nucleotides: 9.